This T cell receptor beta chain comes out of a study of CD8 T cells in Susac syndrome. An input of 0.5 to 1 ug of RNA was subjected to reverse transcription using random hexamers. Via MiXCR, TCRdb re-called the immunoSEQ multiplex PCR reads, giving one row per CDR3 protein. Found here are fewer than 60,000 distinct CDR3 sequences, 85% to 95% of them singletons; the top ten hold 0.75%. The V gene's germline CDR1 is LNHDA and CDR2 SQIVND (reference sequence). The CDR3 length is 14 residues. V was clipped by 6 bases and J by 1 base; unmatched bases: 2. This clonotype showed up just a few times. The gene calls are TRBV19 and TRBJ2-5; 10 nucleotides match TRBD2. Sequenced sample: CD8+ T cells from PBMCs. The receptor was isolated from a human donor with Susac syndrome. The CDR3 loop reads CASSWTSGQETQYF. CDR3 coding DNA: TGTGCCAGTAGCTGGACTAGCGGCCAAGAGACCCAGTACTTC.